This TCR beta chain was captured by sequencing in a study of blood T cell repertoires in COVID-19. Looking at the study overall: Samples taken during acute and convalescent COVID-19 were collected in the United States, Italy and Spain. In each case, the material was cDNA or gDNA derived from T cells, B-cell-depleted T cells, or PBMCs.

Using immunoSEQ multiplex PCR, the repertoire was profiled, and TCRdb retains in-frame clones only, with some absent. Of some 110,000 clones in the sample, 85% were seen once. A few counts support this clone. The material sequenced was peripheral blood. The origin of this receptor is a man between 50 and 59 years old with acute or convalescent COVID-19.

The CDR3: CASSSQVEQYF. For the CDR3, the DNA is TGTGCCAGCAGTTCCCAGGTCGAGCAGTACTTC. The rearrangement joins TRBV7-9 to TRBJ2-7; D gene ambiguous. CDR1 is SEHNR, CDR2 FQNEAQ, per germline (reference sequence). The CDR3 consists of 11 residues. Trimming took 6 bases from V and 6 from J, leaving 9 bases between them. Full variable domain (missing parts from reference TRBV7-9 and TRBJ2-7): DTGVSQNPRHKITKRGQNVTFRCDPISEHNRLYWYRQTLGQGPEFLTYFQNEAQLEKSRLLSDRFSAERPKGSFSTLEIQRTEQGDSAMYLCASSSQVEQYFGPGTRLTVT.